These T cell receptor beta chains were read from a single sample in a study of control samples from healthy donors and cancer patients. Libraries were prepared by immunoSEQ multiplex PCR; TCRdb keeps only in-frame clonotypes and omits some of them. The data hold about 95,000 clones, with 88% observed a single time. The sample taken for sequencing was blood. These receptors were collected from a woman in her 70s in good health. Each CDR3 is given with its conserved first and last residue. D genes are given only for firm matches. Not all rows give a size; the values are once, few, many and, for expanded clones, a class.

V gene	D gene	clone size	J gene	CDR3 DNA	CDR3 protein
TRBV5-1	TRBD2	-	TRBJ2-3	TGCGCCAGCAGCTTTGGGACTAGCAGGGAAGATACGCAGTATTTT	CASSFGTSREDTQYF
TRBV30	-	-	TRBJ2-7	TGTGCCTGGAGCACGACAGGTGGACCCTACGAGCAGTACTTC	CAWSTTGGPYEQYF
TRBV6-5	-	-	TRBJ1-6	TGTGCCAGCAGCCTTACAGATACCAATTCACCCCTCCACTTT	CASSLTDTNSPLHF
TRBV19	-	-	TRBJ1-5	TGTGCCGTAGCCCCGAGCAATCAGCCCCAGCATTTT	CAVAPSNQPQHF
TRBV3-1/TRBV3-2	TRBD2	-	TRBJ2-1	TGTGCCAGCAGCCAAGGTGCCAGCGGGGGCCCCCCCAATGAGCAGTTCTTC	CASSQGASGGPPNEQFF
TRBV30	-	-	TRBJ1-1	TGTGCCTGGAGAAGGTATATCTGGGGGGAAGACACTGAAGCTTTCTTT	CAWRRYIWGEDTEAFF
TRBV6-4	-	-	TRBJ2-2	TGTGCCAGCAGTGACGGGCGTGGGAACACCGGGGAGCTGTTTTTT	CASSDGRGNTGELFF
TRBV6-5	-	few	TRBJ1-5	TGTGCCAGCAGAGGGTCCCTTAGCAATCAGCCCCAGCATTTT	CASRGSLSNQPQHF
TRBV20-1	-	-	TRBJ2-2	TGCAGTGCTAGTGGAGGGGTTGACGGGGAGCTGTTTTTT	CSASGGVDGELFF
TRBV14	TRBD2	-	TRBJ2-1	TGTGCCAGCAGCCAAAGGCAACTAGCGGGAGGGTACAATGAGCAGTTCTTC	CASSQRQLAGGYNEQFF
TRBV5-6	TRBD1	-	TRBJ1-2	TGTGCCAGCAGCCCTCAGGGGGTGGGCTACACCTTC	CASSPQGVGYTF
TRBV5-1	-	-	TRBJ1-1	TGCGCCAGCAGCTTGGTGGGCAGAACGGTCACTGAAGCTTTCTTT	CASSLVGRTVTEAFF
TRBV6-6	TRBD1	-	TRBJ2-1	TGTGCCAGCAGTCCCCGACAGGGGCCTTCGGACAATGAGCAGTTCTTC	CASSPRQGPSDNEQFF
TRBV20-1	TRBD1	-	TRBJ1-1	TGCAGTGCCCGGACAGGGAGAGCTTTCTTT	CSARTGRAFF
TRBV2	TRBD1	-	TRBJ1-2	TGTGCCAGCAGTCCCGGGACAGGGAACTATGGCTACACCTTC	CASSPGTGNYGYTF
TRBV5-6	TRBD1	-	TRBJ1-6	TGTGCCAGCAGCTTGGGGACAGGGGTTTATAATTCACCCCTCCACTTT	CASSLGTGVYNSPLHF
TRBV7-8	-	-	TRBJ2-2	TGTGCCAGCAGCTTAATTCGGCCGGCAAACACCGGGGAGCTGTTTTTT	CASSLIRPANTGELFF
TRBV10-3	-	-	TRBJ1-6	TGTGCCATCAGTCCGGAAGCAGACAATTCACCCCTCCACTTT	CAISPEADNSPLHF
TRBV24-1	-	once	TRBJ2-1	TGTGCCACCAGTGATGGGTACAATGAGCAGTTCTTC	CATSDGYNEQFF
TRBV2	-	few	TRBJ1-5	TGTGCCAGCAGTTCGGACCTCAATCAGCCCCAGCATTTT	CASSSDLNQPQHF
TRBV9	-	-	TRBJ1-1	TGTGCCAGCAGTTCCGGGAGGGAGAACACTGAAGCTTTCTTT	CASSSGRENTEAFF
TRBV11-2	TRBD2	-	TRBJ2-7	TGTGCCAGCAGCTTAGAACGGGGGCTAGCGGGGGCCTACGAGCAGTACTTC	CASSLERGLAGAYEQYF
TRBV12-3/TRBV12-4	TRBD2	-	TRBJ2-1	TGTGCCAGCAGCCCAGGTACTAGCGTCGAGAGGTTCTTC	CASSPGTSVERFF
TRBV6-5	TRBD1	-	TRBJ1-2	TGTGCCAGCAGAGACAGGGAAGGCTACACCTTC	CASRDREGYTF
TRBV3-1/TRBV3-2	TRBD2	-	TRBJ2-3	TGTGCCAGCAGCGCCACGAAGCTAGCGGGGGGGGTAGGTACGCAGTATTTT	CASSATKLAGGVGTQYF
TRBV6-1	-	-	TRBJ2-7	TGTGCCAGCAGTGAAAGTGAGAGTCGCGTGATCTACGAGCAGTACTTC	CASSESESRVIYEQYF
TRBV7-8	TRBD1	-	TRBJ1-6	TGTGCCAGCAGCCTACTTGACAGGGTAAATTCACCCCTCCACTTT	CASSLLDRVNSPLHF
TRBV5-1	-	-	TRBJ1-6	TGCGCCAGCAGCTCCGACAGTTATTCACCCCTCCACTTT	CASSSDSYSPLHF
TRBV9	-	-	TRBJ1-2	TGTGCCTCCCACAGGGCGGATGGCTACACCTTC	CASHRADGYTF
TRBV29-1	-	-	TRBJ1-2	TGCAGCGCAAACGGAGATAGTGGCTACACCTTC	CSANGDSGYTF
TRBV7-9	-	-	TRBJ2-1	TGTGCCAGCAGCTTAGAGCTCTACAATGAGCAGTTCTTC	CASSLELYNEQFF
TRBV7-8	TRBD2	-	TRBJ2-3	TGTGCCAGCAGCGGTTTGGCTAGCGGGAGGGCCCTAACAGATACGCAGTATTTT	CASSGLASGRALTDTQYF
TRBV6-5	-	-	TRBJ1-4	TGTGCCAGCAGTTCGGGCCAGAATGAAAAACTGTTTTTT	CASSSGQNEKLFF
TRBV15	-	-	TRBJ2-7	TGTGCCACCAGCAGAGATCCCGACTACGAGCAGTACTTC	CATSRDPDYEQYF
TRBV5-5	-	-	TRBJ1-2	TGTGCCAGCAGCTTGAACAGGGTGTTGGGCTACACCTTC	CASSLNRVLGYTF
TRBV13	TRBD1	few	TRBJ2-5	TGTGCCAGCAGCCCGGGACAGGGGGTTGGAGAGACCCAGTACTTC	CASSPGQGVGETQYF
TRBV13	-	-	TRBJ1-1	TGTGCCAGCAGCTTTAGCGCGATGACAGCCCTGAACACTGAAGCTTTCTTT	CASSFSAMTALNTEAFF
TRBV3-1/TRBV3-2	-	-	TRBJ2-7	TGTGCCAGCAGCCCCTTCCCGGACAGCGAGCAGTACTTC	CASSPFPDSEQYF
TRBV5-6	TRBD1	-	TRBJ1-2	TGTGCCAGCAGCTTGCCGGACAGGGCCTATGGCTACACCTTC	CASSLPDRAYGYTF
TRBV9	TRBD2	-	TRBJ2-1	TGTGCCAGCAGCGTAGCTACGGGAGGTACATACAATGAGCAGTTCTTC	CASSVATGGTYNEQFF
TRBV14	-	once	TRBJ1-4	TGTGCCAGCAGCCCCAGACAGTCTAATGAAAAACTGTTTTTT	CASSPRQSNEKLFF
TRBV9	-	-	TRBJ1-3	TGTGCCAGCAGTTTCACAGGAAACTCTGGAAACACCATATATTTT	CASSFTGNSGNTIYF
TRBV14	TRBD2	-	TRBJ2-3	TGTGCCAGCAGCCAAGTAGCGGGGACTAGCACAGATACGCAGTATTTT	CASSQVAGTSTDTQYF
TRBV5-1	-	-	TRBJ1-3	TGCGCCAGCAGCTTGAATGGCAGGGGAGGTGGAAACACCATATATTTT	CASSLNGRGGGNTIYF
TRBV19	TRBD1	-	TRBJ1-4	TGTGCCAGTAGTATGCCCGGGACAGGGTCGCGGGGGCTTAATGAAAAACTGTTTTTT	CASSMPGTGSRGLNEKLFF
TRBV27	-	-	TRBJ2-4	TGTGCCAGCAGTTTATCAAGGCCAGATAAAAACATTCAGTACTTC	CASSLSRPDKNIQYF
TRBV10-3	TRBD1	-	TRBJ1-1	TGTGCCACCTGGGGCGGGACAGGGTTAATGAACACTGAAGCTTTCTTT	CATWGGTGLMNTEAFF
TRBV6-5	TRBD1	-	TRBJ1-3	TGTGCCAGCAGTTACTCGGGACAGGGCTCTGGAAACACCATATATTTT	CASSYSGQGSGNTIYF
TRBV2	TRBD1	-	TRBJ1-1	TGTGCCAGCTTAGCGGGACAGTGGAACACTGAAGCTTTCTTT	CASLAGQWNTEAFF
TRBV28	-	-	TRBJ2-2	TGTGCCAGCACCCTTAGCGTGTCGGGGTTAAACACCGGGGAGCTGTTTTTT	CASTLSVSGLNTGELFF
TRBV4-1	-	-	TRBJ1-6	TGCGCCAGCAAAGACAGTGCCTATAATTCACCCCTCCACTTT	CASKDSAYNSPLHF